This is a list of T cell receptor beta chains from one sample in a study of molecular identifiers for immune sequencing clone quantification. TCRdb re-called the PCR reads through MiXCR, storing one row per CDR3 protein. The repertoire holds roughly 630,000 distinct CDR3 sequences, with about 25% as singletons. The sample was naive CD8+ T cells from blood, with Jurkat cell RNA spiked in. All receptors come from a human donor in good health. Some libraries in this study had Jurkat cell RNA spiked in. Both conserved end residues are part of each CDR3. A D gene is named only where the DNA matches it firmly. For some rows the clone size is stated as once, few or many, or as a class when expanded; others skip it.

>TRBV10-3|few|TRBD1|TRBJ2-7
TGTGCCATCAGTGCGTCCGACAGGGTCGAGCAGTACTTC
CAISASDRVEQYF
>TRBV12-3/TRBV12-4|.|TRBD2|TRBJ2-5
TGTGCCAGCAGTGGCGGGGGGACGCAAGAGACCCAGTACTTC
CASSGGGTQETQYF
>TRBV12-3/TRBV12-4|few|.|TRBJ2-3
TGTGCCAGCAGTTCCCGGGGAGGGGGTAGCACAGATACGCAGTATTTT
CASSSRGGGSTDTQYF
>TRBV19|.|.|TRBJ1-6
TGTGCCAGTAGTATTCAGGGGCTCCGGGACTATAATTCACCCCTCCACTTT
CASSIQGLRDYNSPLHF
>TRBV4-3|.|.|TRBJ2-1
TGCGCCAGCAGCCAGGCAGGAGTCGATGAGCAGTTCTTC
CASSQAGVDEQFF
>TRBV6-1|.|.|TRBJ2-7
TGTGCCAGCAGTAAAGTCAGGGCCTACGAGCAGTACTTC
CASSKVRAYEQYF
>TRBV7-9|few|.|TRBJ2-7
TGTGCCAGCAGCCCTACAGGGGCCCCCGGGGGTTCCTACGAGCAGTACTTC
CASSPTGAPGGSYEQYF
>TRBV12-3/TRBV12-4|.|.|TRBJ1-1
TGTGCCAGCAGTTTAGGTGTCTCCTTTGAGACTGAAGCTTCCTTT
CASSLGVSFETEASF
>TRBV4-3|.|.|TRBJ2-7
TGCGCCAGCAGCCAAGATTGGGGCCGCTCCTACGAGCAGTACTTC
CASSQDWGRSYEQYF
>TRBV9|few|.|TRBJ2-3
TGTGCCAGCAGCCCCCCGCCACGGGGCACAGATACGCAGTATTTT
CASSPPPRGTDTQYF
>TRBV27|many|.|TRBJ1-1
TGTGCCAGCAGTTCTACAGGGAGGCCTGAAGCTTTCTTT
CASSSTGRPEAFF
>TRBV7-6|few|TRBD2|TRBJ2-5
TGTGCCAGCAGCTTAAGCTGGCCTAGCGGGGGGACCTACCAAGAGACCCAGTACTTC
CASSLSWPSGGTYQETQYF
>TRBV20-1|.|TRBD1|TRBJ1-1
TGCAGTGCTAGAGATCACAGGGGGGCGCGAAGGAACACTGAAGCTTTCTTT
CSARDHRGARRNTEAFF
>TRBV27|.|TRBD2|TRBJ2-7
TGTGCCAGCAGTTTATCGTCCGGACTAGCGATTTACGAGCAGTACTTC
CASSLSSGLAIYEQYF
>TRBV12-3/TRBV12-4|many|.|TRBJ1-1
TGTGCCAGCAGTCCCACAGGGCCGGACACTGAAGCTTTCTTT
CASSPTGPDTEAFF
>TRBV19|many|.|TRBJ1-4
TGTGCCAGTAGTAGTCTCCGGGACGAGCCAAATGAAAAACTGTTTTTT
CASSSLRDEPNEKLFF
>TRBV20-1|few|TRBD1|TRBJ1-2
TGCGGTGCTGATGACAGGGAAGCTAACTATGGCTACACCTTC
CGADDREANYGYTF
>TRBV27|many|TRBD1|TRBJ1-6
TGTGCCAGCAGTTTCCTTTCAACAGGGGGCGTAAATAATTCACCCCTCCACTTT
CASSFLSTGGVNNSPLHF
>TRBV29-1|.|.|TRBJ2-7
TGCAGCGCCGGAGCGGATAGCTCCTACGAGCAGTACTTC
CSAGADSSYEQYF
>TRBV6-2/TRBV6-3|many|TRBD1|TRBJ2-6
TGTGCCAGCAGTTACCCACTTGACAGGGCAGGGGCCAACGTCCTGACTTTC
CASSYPLDRAGANVLTF
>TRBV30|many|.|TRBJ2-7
TGTGCCTGGAGTTCCGGTCCTTCCTACGAGCAGTACTTC
CAWSSGPSYEQYF
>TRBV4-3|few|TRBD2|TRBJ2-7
TGCGCCAGCAGCCAAGACGCAGGTAGCGGGGTATTCGAGCAGTACTTC
CASSQDAGSGVFEQYF
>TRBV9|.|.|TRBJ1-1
TGTGCCAGCAGCGTAGAGGGGCGGGGGGGCCCTACTGAAGCTTTCTTT
CASSVEGRGGPTEAFF
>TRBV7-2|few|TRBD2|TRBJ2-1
TGTGCCAGCAGCTTAGGACCTAGCGGGGTGACCCATGAGCAGTTCTTC
CASSLGPSGVTHEQFF
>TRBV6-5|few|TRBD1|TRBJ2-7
TGTGCCAGCAGTTACGGGACAGGATACACCTACGAGCAGTACTTC
CASSYGTGYTYEQYF
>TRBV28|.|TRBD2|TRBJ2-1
TGTGCCAGCAGGGGAGCTACTAGCGTCAGGTTCTTC
CASRGATSVRFF
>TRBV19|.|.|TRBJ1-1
TGTGCCAGTTCGGCGTTGGTGGGGGTCACTGAAGCTTTCTTT
CASSALVGVTEAFF
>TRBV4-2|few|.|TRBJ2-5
TGTGCCAGCACCCAACAGGCGGCAGGGAAAGAGACCCAGTACTTC
CASTQQAAGKETQYF
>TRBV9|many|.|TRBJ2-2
TGTGCCAGCAGCATTAACACCGGGGAGCTGTTTTTT
CASSINTGELFF
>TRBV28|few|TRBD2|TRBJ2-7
TGTGCCAGCAGTTTGAATAGCGGGATCTACGAGCAGTACTTC
CASSLNSGIYEQYF
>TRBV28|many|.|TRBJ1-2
TGTGCCAGCAGTTTGGGCAAATCAAGCTATGGCTACACCTTC
CASSLGKSSYGYTF
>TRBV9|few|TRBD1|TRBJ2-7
TGTGCCAGCAGCGTAGGACAGGGGGGAGTTTACGAGCAGTACTTC
CASSVGQGGVYEQYF
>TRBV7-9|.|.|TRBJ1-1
TGTGGCAGCAGCTTAGGCCAGAACACTGAAGCTTTCTTT
CGSSLGQNTEAFF
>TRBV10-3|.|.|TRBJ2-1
TGTGCCATCAGCGGAGCCGAAGAATTCTCTAAGGGAGGTGAGCAGTTCTTC
CAISGAEEFSKGGEQFF
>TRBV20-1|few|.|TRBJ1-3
TGCAGTGCTAGAGACTATAGAAACACCATATATTTT
CSARDYRNTIYF
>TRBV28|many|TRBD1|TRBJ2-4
TGTGCCAGCGGACAGGACAGTCTAGCCAAAAACATTCAGTACTTC
CASGQDSLAKNIQYF
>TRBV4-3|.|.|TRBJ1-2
TGCGCCAGCAGCCAAGAGGAGGACATTTCTGGCTACACCTTC
CASSQEEDISGYTF
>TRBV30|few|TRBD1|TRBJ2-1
TGTGCCTGGGCCCAGACAGGGAGCTCCTACAATGAGCAGTTCTTC
CAWAQTGSSYNEQFF
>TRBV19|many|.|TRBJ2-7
TGTGCCAGTAGTACGGACGCCTCCTACGAGCAGTACTTC
CASSTDASYEQYF
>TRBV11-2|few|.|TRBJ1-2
TGTGCCAGCAGCTTATATAGCCGTGGGGCCGCTGGCTACACCTTC
CASSLYSRGAAGYTF
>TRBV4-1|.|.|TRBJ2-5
TGCGCCAGCAGCCAATTGGTGAGGGGCTCCCAAGAGACCCAGTACTTC
CASSQLVRGSQETQYF
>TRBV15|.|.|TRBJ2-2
TGTGCCACCAGCCCCAGGGACTTGGCCGGGGAGCTGTTTTTT
CATSPRDLAGELFF
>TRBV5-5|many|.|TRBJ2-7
TGTGCCAGCAGCTTGGGACAGCTCTCCTACGAGCAGTACTTC
CASSLGQLSYEQYF
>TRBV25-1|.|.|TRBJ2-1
TGTGCCAGCAGTGAGTCCCGGAGGGGACCCTACAATGAGCAGTTCTTC
CASSESRRGPYNEQFF
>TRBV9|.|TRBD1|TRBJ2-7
TGTGCCAGCAGCATGACCGGACAGGGGAGCGAGAAGTACTTC
CASSMTGQGSEKYF
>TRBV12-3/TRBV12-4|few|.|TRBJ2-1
TGTGCCAGCAGTTTAGGGACTCCTAGCAATGAGCAGTTCTTC
CASSLGTPSNEQFF
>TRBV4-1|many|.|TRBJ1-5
TGCGCCAGCAGCGGGACACGGGACGTCAATCCGCCCCAGCATTTT
CASSGTRDVNPPQHF
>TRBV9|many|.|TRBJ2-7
TGTGCCAGCAGCGCCGGAGATAGCGTATACGAGCAGTACTTC
CASSAGDSVYEQYF
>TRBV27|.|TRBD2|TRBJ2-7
TGTGCCAGCAGTTTAACTAGCGGGAGTCCCCACGAGCAGTACTTC
CASSLTSGSPHEQYF
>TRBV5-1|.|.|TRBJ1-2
TGCGCCAGCAGCTTGGAAGTGACCTATGGCTACACCTTC
CASSLEVTYGYTF
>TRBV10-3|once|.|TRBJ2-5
TGTGCCACTCGAGAGTGCAGCCGAGAGACCCAGTACTTC
CATRECSRETQYF
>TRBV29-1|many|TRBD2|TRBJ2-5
TGCAGCGTAGACAGCGGGGGGGCGGAGACCCAGTACTTC
CSVDSGGAETQYF
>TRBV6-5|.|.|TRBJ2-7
TGTGCCAGCAGTTATGACACCGTAGGAGTCGAGCAGTACTTC
CASSYDTVGVEQYF
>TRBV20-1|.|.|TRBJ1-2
TGCAGTGTCCCACACTGGGGCGACTATGGCTACACCTTC
CSVPHWGDYGYTF
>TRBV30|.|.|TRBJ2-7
TGTGCTTATGGGGATTTGAGGTACGAGCAGTACTTC
CAYGDLRYEQYF
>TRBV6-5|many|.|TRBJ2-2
TGTGCCAGCAGTTACTCGAGGCCAGAGACCGGGGAGCTGTTTTTT
CASSYSRPETGELFF
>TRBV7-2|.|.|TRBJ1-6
TGTGCCAGCAGCTTAGCGGCCCTTTTTGGACAGCATAATTCACCCCTCCACTTT
CASSLAALFGQHNSPLHF
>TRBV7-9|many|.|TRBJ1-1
TGTGCCAGCAGCTTATCTCCGGATTTTGAAGCTTTCTTT
CASSLSPDFEAFF
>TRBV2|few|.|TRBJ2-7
TGTGCCAGCAGGGGGCGGGGCTACGAGCAGTACTTC
CASRGRGYEQYF